Each of the 23 T cell receptor beta chains below was sequenced from the same sample in a study of yellow fever vaccine responses in identical twins. TCRdb passed the RT-PCR reads through MiXCR, listing each CDR3 protein once. Of some 11,000 distinct CDR3 sequences in the sample, roughly 82% were seen once. The starting material was T cells from blood (PBMCs), unsorted or a sorted subset (not recorded which), obtained before or after yellow fever vaccination (not recorded which). The receptors originated from a woman between 18 and 30 years old who received the yellow fever vaccine.

The sample holds one count of this clonotype. This sequence joins TRBV6-1 and TRBJ1-4; tentatively, D is TRBD1 (5 bases). V was pared by 8 bases and J by 7 bases, with 8 bases between. The germline V gene encodes CDR1 MNHNS and CDR2 SASEGT. The CDR3 is made up of 11 amino acids. The CDR3 is CASAQGEKLFF. The CDR3 coding sequence is TGTGCCAGCGCCCAGGGTGAAAAACTGTTTTTT.

V usage is TRBV10-3 and J usage is TRBJ2-7; TRBD2 matches at 7 bases. V lost 8 bases to trimming and J lost 5 bases; unmatched junction nucleotides: 6. Germline assignment: CDR1 ENHRY and CDR2 SYGVKD. This CDR3 comprises 12 residues. The CDR3 DNA follows: TGTGCCATCCAACTAGCGTGGGACGAGCAGTACGTC. Amino acids: CAIQLAWDEQYV.

The J gene is TRBJ2-5, the V gene TRBV5-1; tentative D call: TRBD2 (6 bases). The V gene's germline CDR1 is SGHRS and CDR2 YFSETQ. V was cut by 4 bases and J by 3 bases, with 10 bases left in between. The CDR3 totals 13 residues. The CDR3 nucleotides read TGCGCCAGCAGCAGGAGGAGGGAAGAGACCCAGTACTTC. It specifies CASSRRREETQYF.

The rearrangement uses TRBV2 and TRBJ1-1; a weak D match, TRBD1 (6 bases). The CDR3 extends over 16 amino acids. Germline-derived CDR1 and CDR2 are SNHLY and FYNNEI. V was pared by 5 bases and J by 0 bases, with 16 bases between. CDR3 DNA sequence: TGTGCCAGCAGTAGCGCGGGGGCCTGGATGAACACTGAAGCTTTCTTT. Protein product: CASSSAGAWMNTEAFF.

This chain connects TRBV6-1 to TRBJ2-2; D unclear. The length of the CDR3 is 12 residues. V lost 7 bases and J 8 bases, leaving 11 bases between the germline ends. Germline-derived CDR1 and CDR2 are MNHNS and SASEGT. The CDR3 region has the DNA TGTGCCAGCATGAAACCACCAGGGGAGCTGTTTTTT. Translating gives CASMKPPGELFF.

The rearrangement joins TRBV28 to TRBJ2-1; a weak D match, TRBD2 (6 bases). CDR3 length equals 11 residues. Germline lookup yields CDR1 MDHEN and CDR2 SYDVKM. Trimming took 5 bases from V and 9 from J, leaving 8 bases between them. This CDR3 is CASSRAGEQFF. As DNA, the CDR3 is TGTGCCAGCAGTAGAGCGGGTGAGCAGTTCTTC.

CDR3 residues: CASSHGVAGGRRADTQYF. The DNA for the CDR3 is TGTGCCAGCAGCCACGGGGTGGCGGGAGGGCGCCGGGCAGATACGCAGTATTTT. The chain joins TRBV11-3 to TRBJ2-3, with 9 bases lining up with TRBD2. Germline values: CDR1 SGHNT, CDR2 YENEEA. V lost 5 bases and J lost 4; bases outside the gene matches: 16. This CDR3 has 18 residues. Based on the CDR3 plus reference TRBV11-3 and TRBJ2-3, the full variable domain is EAGVVQSPRYKIIEKKQPVAFWCNPISGHNTLYWYLQNLGQGPELLIRYENEEAVDDSQLPKDRFSAERLKGVDSTLKIQPAELGDSAVYLCASSHGVAGGRRADTQYFGPGTRLTVL.

This rearrangement joins TRBV11-1 to TRBJ2-1; TRBD2 is a possible D gene (6 bases). Germline CDR1 SGHAT, CDR2 FQDESV (reference sequence). V lost 5 bases and J 12 bases, leaving 11 bases between the germline ends. This CDR3 spans 11 amino acids. In nucleotides, the CDR3 is TGTGCCAGCAGCGCGACGGAGGGGCAGTTCTTC. It yields the protein CASSATEGQFF.

The rearrangement links TRBV13 to TRBJ2-3; D uncertain. The CDR3 has 16 residues. The germline V gene encodes CDR1 PRHDT and CDR2 FYEKMQ (reference sequence). V was shortened by 0 bases and J by 0 bases, with 10 bases between the two germline ends. CDR3: CASSLGTTASTDTQYF. In DNA, the CDR3 is TGTGCCAGCAGCTTAGGGACCACGGCTAGCACAGATACGCAGTATTTT.

In this sample, this clonotype turned up once. The genes are TRBV29-1 and TRBJ2-3; no reliable D call. Germline CDR1 reads SQVTM; CDR2 reads ANQGSEA. The V end lost 1 base, the J end lost 6 bases, and 11 bases lay between the germline ends. This CDR3 region has 13 residues. CDR3 loop: CSVEVGRDDTQYF. The CDR3 DNA is TGCAGCGTTGAAGTAGGGCGTGACGATACGCAGTATTTT.

This chain joins TRBV2 and TRBJ2-1; D unclear. Germline CDR1 SNHLY, CDR2 FYNNEI. Trimming took off 6 bases at V and 4 bases at J, with 4 bases between the two ends. CDR3 length equals 11 residues. CDR3 bases: TGTGCCAGCAGGGAGTACAATGAGCAGTTCTTC. This sequence encodes CASREYNEQFF.

CDR3 DNA: TGCAGCGCCGAAGGGGGAGGTGAATACTATGGCTACACCTTC. It translates to CSAEGGGEYYGYTF. This chain connects TRBV29-1 to TRBJ1-2; possibly TRBD1 for D (6 bases). Per germline, CDR1 SQVTM and CDR2 ANQGSEA. The CDR3 runs to 14 residues. Deletions cut 7 bases from V and 3 bases from J, with 18 bases between. Together with reference TRBV29-1 and TRBJ1-2, the CDR3 gives the full variable domain: SAVISQKPSRDICQRGTSLTIQCQVDSQVTMMFWYRQQPGQSLTLIATANQGSEATYESGFVIDKFPISRPNLTFSTLTVSNMSPEDSSIYLCSAEGGGEYYGYTFGSGTRLTVV.

The chain carries TRBV12-3 or TRBV12-4 and TRBJ1-3; D ambiguous. V gave up 3 bases and J gave up 0 bases, with 18 bases separating them. The CDR3 has 18 residues. The CDR3 here is CASSFSVPRPSSGNTIYF. CDR3 DNA sequence: TGTGCCAGCAGTTTTTCTGTTCCCAGGCCTAGCTCTGGAAACACCATATATTTT.

This rearrangement joins TRBV4-2 to TRBJ2-7, with no clear D. CDR1 and CDR2 (germline): LGHNA, YNFKEQ. V was trimmed by 2 bases and J by 7 bases, leaving 6 bases between them. The length of the CDR3 is 11 residues. The DNA for the CDR3 is TGTGCCAGCAGCCAAACTGAAGAGCAGTACTTC. It translates to CASSQTEEQYF.

V and J are TRBV11-2 and TRBJ2-1; D may be TRBD2 (6 bases). The CDR3 runs to 11 residues. V gave up 9 bases and J gave up 9 bases, with 12 bases separating them. Germline CDR1 SGHAT, CDR2 FQNNGV. The CDR3 here is CASGRSGEQFF. DNA for the CDR3: TGTGCCAGTGGGAGGAGTGGTGAGCAGTTCTTC.

The rearrangement joins TRBV7-9 to TRBJ2-5; tentatively, D is TRBD2 (5 bases). The CDR3 consists of 14 residues. Germline-derived CDR1 and CDR2 are SEHNR and FQNEAQ (reference sequence). V was shortened by 5 bases and J by 3 bases, with 13 bases between the two germline ends. This CDR3 reads CASSPSGKKETQYF. The CDR3, as DNA: TGTGCCAGCAGCCCCTCCGGGAAGAAAGAGACCCAGTACTTC.

This chain links TRBV11-1 with TRBJ2-5; D remains ambiguous. Per germline, CDR1 SGHAT and CDR2 FQDESV (reference sequence). CDR3 length: 13 amino acids. V was pared by 6 bases and J by 1 base, with 9 bases between. This CDR3 is CASRGGVQETQYF. CDR3 coding DNA: TGTGCCAGCAGAGGTGGGGTCCAAGAGACCCAGTACTTC.

This clonotype has only a few counts. The chain uses TRBV6-1 and TRBJ2-1; 10 bases map to TRBD2. CDR1 and CDR2 from the germline V gene are MNHNS and SASEGT. The CDR3 is made up of 17 amino acids. Unmatched junction bases numbered 13, after V lost 7 bases and J lost 4 bases. The CDR3 reads CASNSYPTAGGYNEQFF. The CDR3 DNA sequence: TGTGCCAGCAACTCTTATCCTACAGCGGGGGGGTACAATGAGCAGTTCTTC.

The chain joins TRBV2 to TRBJ1-6; D not certain. V lost 3 bases, J lost 0 bases, and 15 bases lay in between. Germline V gene sequence: CDR1 SNHLY, CDR2 FYNNEI. The CDR3 is 18 residues long. This chain's CDR3 is CASSDSIGVSSYNSPLHF. The DNA for the CDR3 is TGTGCCAGCAGTGATAGTATAGGCGTCAGCTCCTATAATTCACCCCTCCACTTT.

The chain couples TRBV29-1 to TRBJ2-4; 7 bases are a match to TRBD1. Germline CDR1 and CDR2: SQVTM and ANQGSEA. CDR3 length equals 14 residues. V gave up 4 bases and J gave up 3 bases; unmatched junction bases: 6. The CDR3 loop is CSVGRTGGKNIQYF. CDR3 in DNA: TGCAGCGTTGGTAGGACAGGCGGCAAAAACATTCAGTACTTC.

This clonotype was recorded once. The V and J genes are TRBV11-3 and TRBJ2-7; D call uncertain. Trimming stripped 2 bases from V and 1 base from J, with 6 bases between. This CDR3 is built from 13 residues. Germline V gene data show CDR1 as SGHNT and CDR2 as YENEEA. The DNA for the CDR3 is TGTGCCAGCAGCTTAACCCCATCCTACGAGCAGTACTTC. Residues: CASSLTPSYEQYF.

The V and J genes are TRBV4-1 and TRBJ2-7; no firm D call. This CDR3 comprises 15 residues. V lost 0 bases, J lost 2 bases, and 11 bases lay in between. Per the germline V gene, CDR1 is MGHRA and CDR2 is YSYEKL. CDR3 protein: CASSQDRSFPYEQYF. The CDR3 nucleotides read TGCGCCAGCAGCCAAGATAGAAGCTTTCCCTACGAGCAGTACTTC.

V and J are TRBV15 and TRBJ1-1; D unclear. This CDR3 comprises 13 residues. Per germline, CDR1 LNHNV and CDR2 YYDKDF (reference sequence). The V and J ends lost 4 bases and 1 base respectively, with 7 bases between them. The CDR3 loop reads CATSTAPNTEAFF. For the CDR3, the DNA is TGTGCCACCAGCACGGCGCCGAACACTGAAGCTTTCTTT.